The 21 T cell receptor beta chains presented below share a single source sample, sequenced in a study of T-cell reconstitution after alpha-beta-depleted transplantation in children. Construction of the TCRbeta library involved unique molecular identifiers. MiXCR, applied by TCRdb to the PCR reads, yields one record per CDR3 protein. Of around 450,000 distinct CDR3 sequences in the sample, about 45% were seen once. Source: PBMCs, taken before TCRalphabeta/CD19-depleted stem cell transplant. The receptor source for this set is a girl between 2 and 10 years old with aplastic anemia, due to receive a stem cell transplant.

This clonotype was seen a few times. V gene TRBV10-2 combines with J gene TRBJ1-1; 9 bases agree with TRBD1. This CDR3 has 15 residues. V lost 3 bases and J lost 0; bases outside the gene matches: 2. Germline V lookup: CDR1 WSHSY, CDR2 SAAADI. CDR3 in DNA: TGCGCCAGCAGTGACGGGACAGGGCTGAACACTGAAGCTTTCTTT. Translated: CASSDGTGLNTEAFF.

This clonotype was observed once. CDR3 sequence: CSVETSGIPNEQYF. The CDR3 DNA sequence: TGCAGCGTTGAGACTAGCGGGATCCCTAACGAGCAGTACTTC. The chain uses TRBV29-1 and TRBJ2-7; TRBD2 agrees at 11 bases. CDR1 and CDR2 (germline): SQVTM, ANQGSEA. V lost 3 bases and J lost 5; bases outside the gene matches: 6. CDR3 size: 14 residues.

The table lists this clonotype with a few counts. V gene TRBV2 combines with J gene TRBJ2-7; a weak D match, TRBD2 (6 bases). Germline values: CDR1 SNHLY, CDR2 FYNNEI. V was shortened by 4 bases and J by 2 bases, with 12 bases between the two germline ends. CDR3 size: 14 residues. CDR3 sequence reads: CASSVPSATYEQYF. The DNA for the CDR3 is TGTGCCAGCAGTGTCCCTAGCGCTACCTACGAGCAGTACTTC.

The J gene is TRBJ2-7, the V gene TRBV5-3; D unresolved. TRBV5-3 is an ORF for which the function is uncertain. CDR3 length: 11 residues. Trimming removed 4 bases at V and 2 bases at J, with 4 bases between. CDR3 sequence reads: CARSPPYEQYF. The CDR3 DNA follows: TGTGCCAGAAGCCCGCCCTACGAGCAGTACTTC.

The CDR3 DNA reads TGTGCCAGCAGCCCCCCCGGGACAGGGGGCGCAGGCGGGGAGCTGTTTTTT. This translates into CASSPPGTGGAGGELFF. The chain is built from TRBV7-9 and TRBJ2-2; 12 nucleotides agree with TRBD1. In germline, CDR1 is SEHNR, CDR2 FQNEAQ (reference sequence). Trimming removed 5 bases from V and 7 bases from J; junction bases left unmatched: 11. There are 17 residues in the CDR3. Variable domain in full (rest from reference TRBV7-9 and TRBJ2-2): DTGVSQNPRHKITKRGQNVTFRCDPISEHNRLYWYRQTLGQGPEFLTYFQNEAQLEKSRLLSDRFSAERPKGSFSTLEIQRTEQGDSAMYLCASSPPGTGGAGGELFFGEGSRLTVL.

The rearrangement uses TRBV6-5 and TRBJ2-7; D remains unclear. The CDR3 has 16 residues. CDR1 is MNHEY, CDR2 SVGAGI, per germline. V lost 0 bases and J 5 bases, leaving 17 bases between the germline ends. CDR3 sequence reads: CASSYSSLTPVHEQYF. CDR3 nucleotides: TGTGCCAGCAGTTACTCGAGTTTGACTCCTGTCCACGAGCAGTACTTC.

This sequence joins TRBV5-1 and TRBJ2-1; 14 nucleotides align to TRBD2. CDR1 is SGHRS and CDR2 is YFSETQ in the germline V gene. There are 15 residues in the CDR3. V lost 7 bases and J lost 0; bases outside the gene matches: 0. The CDR3 region has the DNA TGCGCCAGCGGACTAGCGGGAGGCTCCTACAATGAGCAGTTCTTC. It translates to CASGLAGGSYNEQFF.

This clonotype was recorded once. V gene TRBV20-1 combines with J gene TRBJ2-1, with 7 positions matching TRBD1. Unmatched junction bases numbered 11, after V lost 5 bases and J lost 4 bases. The length of the CDR3 is 15 residues. CDR1 is DFQATT, CDR2 SNEGSKA, per germline (reference sequence). This CDR3 reads CSALNPGQKYNEQFF. DNA for the CDR3: TGCAGTGCTCTGAACCCGGGACAGAAATACAATGAGCAGTTCTTC.

In its sample, this clonotype was seen a few times. The V call is TRBV7-9, the J call TRBJ1-2, with 8 bases identical to TRBD1. This CDR3 is 13 amino acids long. Germline V gives CDR1 SEHNR, CDR2 FQNEAQ (reference sequence). The V segment lost 5 bases and the J segment 8 bases; nucleotides outside the gene matches: 7. The CDR3 nucleotides are TGTGCCAGCAGCGAGACAGGGGTATTAGGCTACACCTTC. It specifies CASSETGVLGYTF.

The chain links TRBV5-1 to TRBJ1-1; tentatively, D is TRBD1 (6 bases). Per germline, CDR1 SGHRS and CDR2 YFSETQ. Between the trimmed V and J ends, which lost 5 bases and 5 bases, there was a span of 16 bases. The CDR3 runs 14 residues. Here the CDR3 reads CASSYGGEGTEAFF. Here the CDR3 DNA reads TGCGCCAGCAGTTACGGGGGCGAGGGAACTGAAGCTTTCTTT. The complete variable domain, with remaining parts taken from reference TRBV5-1 and TRBJ1-1, reads KAGVTQTPRYLIKTRGQQVTLSCSPISGHRSVSWYQQTPGQGLQFLFEYFSETQRNKGNFPGRFSGRQFSNSRSEMNVSTLELGDSALYLCASSYGGEGTEAFFGQGTRLTVV.

J is TRBJ1-1 and V is TRBV28; TRBD1 matches 8 bases. The trim removed 6 bases at V and 1 base at J, leaving 4 bases unmatched. The germline CDR1 and CDR2 sequences are MDHEN and SYDVKM. The CDR3 consists of 14 residues. CDR3 in DNA: TGTGCCAGCAGCCAAACAGGGGGGAACACTGAAGCTTTCTTT. Protein sequence: CASSQTGGNTEAFF.

This chain connects TRBV5-1 to TRBJ1-2; D gene unclear. Trimming shortened V by 10 bases and J by 6 bases, and 19 bases separated the two germline ends. The germline V gene has CDR1 SGHRS and CDR2 YFSETQ. There are 13 residues in the CDR3. The CDR3 DNA is TGCGCCTGCCGACCCGGGGAGCTGGATGGCTACACCTTC. Encoded protein: CACRPGELDGYTF.

This clonotype was counted between two and nine times. Germline and junction disagree at one end, which may indicate a read error. This rearrangement joins TRBV13 to TRBJ2-7, with 9 bases fitting TRBD1. This CDR3 region has 13 residues. Looked up from germline, CDR1 is PRHDT and CDR2 is FYEKMQ (reference sequence). The CDR3 region has the DNA TGTGCCAGCAGCTCCGGGACAGGGACCTCCCCGTATTTC. It encodes CASSSGTGTSPYF.

The J gene is TRBJ2-6, the V gene TRBV4-1; D remains ambiguous. Germline V gene sequence: CDR1 MGHRA, CDR2 YSYEKL. V lost 0 bases, J lost 1 base, and 10 bases lay in between. The CDR3 totals 17 residues. The CDR3 DNA reads as TGCGCCAGCAGCCAAGATAGGTCGGCTTCTGGGGCCAACGTCCTGACTTTC. This encodes CASSQDRSASGANVLTF.

This rearrangement joins TRBV6-2 or TRBV6-3 to TRBJ2-1, with unresolved D. The V and J ends lost 1 base and 5 bases respectively, with 6 bases between them. The CDR3 is made up of 13 amino acids. Germline CDR1 and CDR2: MNHEY and SVGEGT. The CDR3 spells CASSYFWHNEQFF. DNA of the CDR3: TGTGCCAGCAGTTACTTTTGGCACAATGAGCAGTTCTTC.

Details on this clonotype: A much more abundant neighbour one base away suggests this may be a read error. The chain carries TRBV7-7 and TRBJ2-5; 7 nucleotides agree with TRBD2. The CDR3 is 15 amino acids. Germline assignment: CDR1 SSHAT and CDR2 FNYEAQ (reference sequence). CDR3 in amino acids: CASSPVSGLKETPYF. Here the CDR3 DNA reads TGTGCCAGCAGCCCGGTTAGCGGGCTAAAAGAGACCCCGTACTTC.

The CDR3 reads CASSPAEQETQYF. For the CDR3, the DNA is TGTGCCAGCAGCCCGGCTGAGCAAGAGACCCAGTACTTC. V gene TRBV12-3 or TRBV12-4 combines with J gene TRBJ2-5; D not certain. The CDR3 covers 13 residues. Trimming pared 6 bases from V and 2 bases from J, leaving 10 bases between.

The V gene is TRBV5-1, the J gene TRBJ2-5; D is perhaps TRBD1 (6 bases). V was cut by 2 bases and J by 5 bases, with 10 bases left in between. This CDR3 spans 13 amino acids. Germline values: CDR1 SGHRS, CDR2 YFSETQ. This chain's CDR3 is CASSFQGRETQYF. The CDR3 DNA reads TGCGCCAGCAGCTTTCAGGGGCGCGAGACCCAGTACTTC.

The chain links TRBV4-1 to TRBJ1-2; D may be TRBD1 (6 bases). The CDR3 sequence is 15 residues long. The V gene's germline CDR1 is MGHRA and CDR2 YSYEKL. V was shortened by 0 bases and J by 4 bases, with 12 bases between the two germline ends. The CDR3 loop reads CASSQERTAIYGYTF. In DNA, the CDR3 is TGCGCCAGCAGCCAAGAGAGGACAGCGATCTATGGCTACACCTTC.

The chain employs TRBV4-1 and TRBJ2-5, with 9 positions matching TRBD2. The CDR3 spans 14 residues. The germline CDR1 and CDR2 sequences are MGHRA and YSYEKL. The V and J ends lost 1 base and 7 bases, in that order; junction bases with no gene match: 4. CDR3 sequence: CASSQAGLAGTQYF. CDR3 nucleotides: TGCGCCAGCAGCCAAGCGGGACTAGCTGGGACCCAGTACTTC.

The chain links TRBV6-1 to TRBJ1-1; no clear D. V was cut by 5 bases and J by 6 bases, with 19 bases left in between. The germline gives CDR1 MNHNS, CDR2 SASEGT. CDR3 length: 15 amino acids. CDR3 sequence (DNA): TGTGCCAGCAGTCAACCTTCACTGGCTCGGGCTGAAGCTTTCTTT. Amino acid sequence: CASSQPSLARAEAFF.